This T cell receptor beta chain appears in the sequencing data of a study of blood T cell repertoires in COVID-19. Here immunoSEQ multiplex PCR was the method, and the copy in TCRdb shows in-frame clones only, minus some. Here the sample spans about 170,000 clones, 84% being singletons. The V end was cut by 7 bases, the J end by 8 bases, with 17 bases between. The CDR3 has 14 residues. Germline V gives CDR1 SNHLY, CDR2 FYNNEI. The clonotype originates from a woman at least 80 years old with COVID-19, enrolled during active disease. The sequencing input was peripheral blood. The chain carries TRBV2 and TRBJ1-4; maybe TRBD1 (6 bases). The CDR3 sequence: CASINLQGREKLFF. The DNA for the CDR3 is TGTGCCAGCATTAACTTACAGGGTAGGGAAAAACTGTTTTTT.